The present T cell receptor (beta chain) was sequenced within a study of T cell responses to AZD1222 COVID-19 vaccine. Study-level results: Among the donors, most were white British and more were female, and clonal diversity was possibly underestimated.

Germline V lookup: CDR1 KGHSH, CDR2 LQKENI. There are 14 residues in the CDR3. With V trimmed by 3 bases and J by 7 bases, 6 bases remained unmatched. On this clone itself: Its target is unknown.

The assay was immunoSEQ multiplex PCR, and TCRdb's table has in-frame clones only and misses some. The data hold about 110,000 clones, with more than 85% observed a single time. The gene calls are TRBV18 and TRBJ2-1; TRBD1 matches at 7 bases. Sequenced here: peripheral blood, sampled on day 0 of AZD1222 vaccination. The sequence was collected from an adult in good health. CDR3 coding DNA: TGTGCCAGCTCACCGAGGACAGGATTAAATGAGCAGTTCTTC. It specifies CASSPRTGLNEQFF.